This T cell receptor beta chain was profiled in a study of OX40 agonist ivuxolimab in advanced cancers. Study in general: Patients received ivuxolimab, an intravenous treatment, every 2 weeks at 0.01 to 10 mg/kg. Aged roughly 20 to 79 with a mean of approximately 60 years, they were around 83% male. The eligibility criteria allowed prior anti-PD-1, anti-PD-L1 or anti-CTLA-4 therapy, and 40% had some. Partial responses were achieved by three patients, one with hepatocellular carcinoma and two with cutaneous melanoma.

The CDR3 spans 16 residues. V was pared by 6 bases and J by 0 bases, with 14 bases between. The germline V gene encodes CDR1 MNHNY and CDR2 SVGAGI (reference sequence). The protocol was immunoSEQ multiplex PCR, while the TCRdb copy is restricted to in-frame clones and leaves out a portion. The data hold around 65,000 clones, with 91% observed a single time. This clonotype was obtained from an adult with an advanced solid tumor such as melanoma, head and neck, liver or kidney cancer. The sequences come from CD4+ or CD8+ T cells sorted from blood, collected in a trial of the OX40 agonist ivuxolimab. The chain has TRBV6-6 and TRBJ1-4; D unresolved. As DNA, the CDR3 is TGTGCCAGCAGCCCTACCCCCCTTACAACTAATGAAAAACTGTTTTTT. This codes for CASSPTPLTTNEKLFF.